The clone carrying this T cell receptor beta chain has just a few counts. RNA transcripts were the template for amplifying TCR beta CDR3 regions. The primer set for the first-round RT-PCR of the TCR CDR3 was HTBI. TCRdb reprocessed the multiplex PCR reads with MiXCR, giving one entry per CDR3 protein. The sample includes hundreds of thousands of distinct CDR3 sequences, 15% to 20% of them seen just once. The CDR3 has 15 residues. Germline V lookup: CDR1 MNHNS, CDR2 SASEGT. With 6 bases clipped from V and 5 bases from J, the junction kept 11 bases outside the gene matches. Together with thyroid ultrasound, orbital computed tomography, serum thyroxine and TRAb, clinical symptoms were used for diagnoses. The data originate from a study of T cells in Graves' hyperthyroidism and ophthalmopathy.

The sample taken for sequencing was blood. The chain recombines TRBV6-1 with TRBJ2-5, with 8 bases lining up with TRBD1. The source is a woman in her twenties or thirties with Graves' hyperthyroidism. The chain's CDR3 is CASSPVETGAETQYF. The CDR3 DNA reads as TGTGCCAGCAGCCCAGTGGAGACAGGGGCCGAGACCCAGTACTTC.